A selection of T cell receptor beta chains follows, all from one sample in a study of radiotherapy plus CTLA-4 blockade in lung cancer. Profiling relied on immunoSEQ multiplex PCR, and the TCRdb table lists in-frame clones only, not all of them. This sample has 35,000 to 45,000 clones, with roughly 80% found just once. The sequences come from peripheral blood, collected from a patient treated with radiotherapy plus ipilimumab. The receptors shown here come from a human donor with non-small cell lung cancer whose response to radiotherapy plus ipilimumab could not be evaluated. The CDR3 runs from the conserved cysteine through the conserved F or W. The order of the fields is V gene, CDR3 protein.

V gene: TRBV20-1
CDR3 protein: CSATRLEEQYF

V gene: TRBV25-1
CDR3 protein: CASSEHRGLDEKLFF

V gene: TRBV6-1
CDR3 protein: CASSEAGGYQPQHF

V gene: TRBV7-9
CDR3 protein: CASSPLLEGYTF

V gene: TRBV5-1
CDR3 protein: CASSSIRGLTDTQYF

V gene: TRBV7-8
CDR3 protein: CASTRTSGGASSYNEQFF

V gene: TRBV7-3
CDR3 protein: CASSLTGSKETQYF

V gene: TRBV19
CDR3 protein: CASSETSNEQFF

V gene: TRBV7-3
CDR3 protein: CASSSAGLAGETQYF

V gene: TRBV6-1
CDR3 protein: CASSSRTGDPDTQYF

V gene: TRBV7-9
CDR3 protein: CASSLALGGSYEQYF

V gene: TRBV5-1
CDR3 protein: CASSLKVAGRNEQFF

V gene: TRBV7-2
CDR3 protein: CASSLGVNNSPLHF

V gene: TRBV6-1
CDR3 protein: CASSEGTSRATEAFF

V gene: TRBV5-1
CDR3 protein: CASSSGRRGADEQYF

V gene: TRBV9
CDR3 protein: CASSLTGGTEAFF